Here is one TCR beta chain with its context. A read error may account for a junction end that differs from germline. TCRdb re-called the reads through MiXCR, storing one row per CDR3 protein. Among some 400,000 distinct CDR3 sequences, about 33% were seen once, and the ten largest hold approximately 15%. The data stem from a study of T cell repertoires in cytomegalovirus infection. The source of this sequence is a human donor in good health (CMV status not recorded). Some clones in this sample may be carry-over from other donors' samples. Sequencing was performed on PBMCs.

The CDR3 loop is CASSAGTGLWTEALF. CDR3 in DNA: TGTGCCAGCAGCGCCGGGACCGGACTCTGGACTGAAGCTTTATTT. The chain links TRBV7-2 to TRBJ1-1, with D possibly being TRBD1 (5 bases). The germline V gene encodes CDR1 SGHTA and CDR2 FQGNSA. This CDR3 region has 15 residues.